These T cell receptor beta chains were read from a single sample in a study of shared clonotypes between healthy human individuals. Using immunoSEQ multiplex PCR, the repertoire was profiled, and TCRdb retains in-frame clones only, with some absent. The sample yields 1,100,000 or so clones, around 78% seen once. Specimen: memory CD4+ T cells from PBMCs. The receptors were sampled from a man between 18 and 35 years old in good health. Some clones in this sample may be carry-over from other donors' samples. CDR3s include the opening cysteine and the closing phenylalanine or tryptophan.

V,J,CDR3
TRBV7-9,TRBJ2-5,CASSLSVLRETQYF
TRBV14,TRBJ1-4,CASSRRGATNEKLFF
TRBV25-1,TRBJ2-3,CASSEYRLAGAVDTQYF
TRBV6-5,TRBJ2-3,CASSYSRPSTDTQYF
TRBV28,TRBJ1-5,CASRQQGYSNQPQHF
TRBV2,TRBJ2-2,CASSGAGGPTGELFF
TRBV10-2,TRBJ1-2,CASSELQDSYGYTF
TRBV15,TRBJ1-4,CATSRALNEKLFF
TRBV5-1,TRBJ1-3,CASSLGTGVVDTIYF
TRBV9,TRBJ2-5,CASSVDPSGMGETQYF
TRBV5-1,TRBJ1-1,CASSLVGDRRTEAFF
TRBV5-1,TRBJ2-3,CASSTLAGGPIDTQYF
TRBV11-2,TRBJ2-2,CASRHAGVYTGELFF
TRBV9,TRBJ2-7,CASKPGLTTYEQYF
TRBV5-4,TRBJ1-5,CASSLVAGLTYSNQPQHF
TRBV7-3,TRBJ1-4,CASSLIGATNEKLFF
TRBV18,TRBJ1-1,CASSPLKQELNTEAFF
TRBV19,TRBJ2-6,CASSASGANVLTF
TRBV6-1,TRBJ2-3,CASSGPSVTDTQYF
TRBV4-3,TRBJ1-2,CASSQLYKQGAHGYTF
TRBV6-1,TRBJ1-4,CASSDWGYRMEKLFF
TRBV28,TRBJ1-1,CASKRVSTEAFF